This T cell receptor (beta chain) originates from a study of T cells in Graves' hyperthyroidism and ophthalmopathy. RNA transcripts gave rise to amplified TCR beta CDR3 regions. RT-PCR in the first round (using the HTBI primer set) targeted the TCR CDR3. TCRdb itself ran the multiplex PCR reads through MiXCR, one entry per CDR3 protein. In the table there are 540,000 or so distinct CDR3 sequences, 15% to 19% of which are singletons. The TCR comes from a woman aged 30 to 39 with Graves' hyperthyroidism. What was sequenced was blood.

The DNA for the CDR3 is TGCAGTGCTAGCCCGGTCAATGAGCAGTTCTTC. Translating it yields CSASPVNEQFF. This chain joins TRBV20-1 and TRBJ2-1; D not resolved. The CDR3 covers 11 residues. The germline gives CDR1 DFQATT, CDR2 SNEGSKA (reference sequence). Trimming removed 3 bases at V and 6 bases at J, with 6 bases between.